This entry features one TCR beta chain sequence. Its cognate antigen has yet to be identified. There are no base qualities to consult, and no much larger clone falls within one base. The source of the sample is a study of neoadjuvant nivolumab and ipilimumab in lung cancer (dated by TCRdb to 2020 to 2021). In terms of the full investigation: In the NEOSTAR trial, nivolumab was administered intravenously at 3 mg/kg on days 1, 15 and 29, and the combination arm also received ipilimumab 1 mg/kg on day 1 only. The major pathologic response (MPR) rate in the intention-to-treat population in each study arm was designated as the primary trial endpoint. A total of 44 patients with operable NSCLC were treated in the trial, with around 23 randomized to nivolumab monotherapy and about 21 randomized to nivolumab plus ipilimumab. The study compared TCR repertoires in pretherapy (baseline) peripheral blood with TCR repertoires in tumors resected at surgery following neoadjuvant immune checkpoint blockade. Matched pretherapy and resected tumor pairs were analyzed from seven patients, of whom four had been treated with nivolumab and three with nivolumab plus ipilimumab.

This sample's time point label indicates: at surgical resection after neoadjuvant nivolumab +/- ipilimumab. The samples were obtained from NEOSTAR, a phase 2 randomized trial that tested neoadjuvant nivolumab or nivolumab plus ipilimumab, followed by surgery, in operable NSCLC. Paper-wide results and their limitations: From pretherapy to surgery, tumor T-cell richness and clonality went up in three of three dual-therapy tumors, versus only two of four nivolumab-treated tumors. TCR richness and clonality were greater in resected tumors than in tumor-adjacent uninvolved lung, and increases were seen in more dual-therapy-treated tumors. TCR richness in pretherapy blood showed a positive correlation with richness in tumors resected after neoadjuvant therapy (Spearman R of about 0.83). No significant correlation was found between TCR clonality and pathologic tumor regression, and only a single major-pathologic-response sample was available for the analysis of TCR clonality versus pathologic tumor regression. A small number of samples was subjected to TCR sequencing.

Library generation was performed with the immunoSEQ multiplex PCR assay. The authors' analysis ran thus. Repertoires were summarized by richness and clonality, and significantly expanded and contracted clones were identified between pre- and post-therapy samples. As stored in TCRdb, this immuneACCESS dataset retains in-frame rearrangements with V and J assigned. A fraction of the clones does not appear; measured against another copy, unresolved V genes explain less than half of the discrepancy, and the remainder lacks a known reason. The D gene and trimming were derived from the DNA, and the V and J assignments and clone size from that table. This sample has some 20,000 clones in its table, and roughly 80% of those were observed once. The top ten clones comprise around 10% of the sample. This specimen was tumor tissue, taken after neoadjuvant nivolumab, alone or with ipilimumab, at or shortly before surgery. This receptor was taken from an adult with non-small cell lung cancer.

The DNA sequence is as follows: TGCGCCAGCAGTCAGGGGGGATTAGGAGAAAAACTGTTTTTT. Its amino acids are CASSQGGLGEKLFF. The chain is made from TRBV23-1 and TRBJ1-4; the best D guess is TRBD1, with 5 bases matching. TRBV23-1 falls under the ORF class, with uncertain function. The CDR3 measures 14 amino acids from cysteine to phenylalanine. The kept DNA is CDR3 alone, 42 bases in frame from the first base. V loses 3 bases, J loses 8 bases, and the germline ends lie 13 bases apart.